This T cell receptor beta chain is drawn from a study of T-cell reconstitution after alpha-beta-depleted transplantation in children. Whole-study results and caveats: Hyperexpanded clones declined; after one year, newly produced T cells mostly supplied diversity.

Germline V gives CDR1 SGDLS, CDR2 YYNGEE. V was pared by 5 bases and J by 3 bases, with 11 bases between. This CDR3 is built from 13 residues. Unique molecular identifiers were incorporated when the TCRbeta library was constructed. TCRdb analysed the PCR reads with MiXCR anew, one entry per CDR3 protein. Of about 110,000 distinct CDR3 sequences listed, approximately 6.9% were seen once; the top ten hold roughly 24%. There are many counts of this clonotype. Its specificity is unknown. The chain joins TRBV9 to TRBJ1-2, with TRBD1 as a possible D gene (5 bases). This specimen was PBMCs, mostly from graft donor cells, taken 360 days after TCRalphabeta/CD19-depleted stem cell transplant. This receptor was obtained from a male patient aged 2 to 9 who had a stem cell transplant for acute lymphoblastic leukemia, so the T cells may come from the graft donor. CDR3 loop: CASSPRGYYGYTF. The CDR3 DNA sequence: TGTGCCAGCAGTCCTCGGGGGTACTATGGCTACACCTTC. Full variable domain (missing parts from reference TRBV9 and TRBJ1-2): DSGVTQTPKHLITATGQRVTLRCSPRSGDLSVYWYQQSLDQGLQFLIQYYNGEERAKGNILERFSAQQFPDLHSELNLSSLELGDSALYFCASSPRGYYGYTFGSGTRLTVV.